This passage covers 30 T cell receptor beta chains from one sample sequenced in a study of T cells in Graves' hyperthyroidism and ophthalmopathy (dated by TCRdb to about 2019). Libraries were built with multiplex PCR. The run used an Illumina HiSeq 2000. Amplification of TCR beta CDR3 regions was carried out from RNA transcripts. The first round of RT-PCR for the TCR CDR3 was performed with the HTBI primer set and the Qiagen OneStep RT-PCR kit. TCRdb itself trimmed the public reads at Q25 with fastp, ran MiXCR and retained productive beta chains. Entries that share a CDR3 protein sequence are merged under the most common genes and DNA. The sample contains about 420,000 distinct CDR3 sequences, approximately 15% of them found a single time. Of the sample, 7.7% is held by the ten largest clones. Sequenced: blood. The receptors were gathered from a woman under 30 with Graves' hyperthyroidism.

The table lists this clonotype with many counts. CDR3 DNA sequence: TGTGCTACCTCCTCGCCGGCCAATGAGCAGTTCTTC. Amino acid sequence: CATSSPANEQFF. The chain recombines TRBV24-1 with TRBJ2-1; D call uncertain. This CDR3 has 12 amino acids. Germline V lookup: CDR1 KGHDR, CDR2 SFDVKD.

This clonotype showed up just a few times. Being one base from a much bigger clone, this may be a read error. The CDR3 region is CASSLGWVGAGAYGWSRNEQFF. In DNA, the CDR3 is TGTGCCAGCAGTTTAGGATGGGTCGGAGCGGGAGCGTACGGGTGGTCGAGGAATGAGCAGTTCTTC. The genes are TRBV27 and TRBJ2-1, with 8 bases identical to TRBD2. The trim removed 2 bases at V and 7 bases at J, leaving 28 bases unmatched. CDR1 is MNHEY, CDR2 SMNVEV, per germline (reference sequence). CDR3 size: 22 residues.

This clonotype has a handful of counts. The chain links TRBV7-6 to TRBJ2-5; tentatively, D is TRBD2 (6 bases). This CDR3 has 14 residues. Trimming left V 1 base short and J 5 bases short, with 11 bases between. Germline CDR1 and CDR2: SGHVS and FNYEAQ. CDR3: CASSLGAGRETQYF. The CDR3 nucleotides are TGTGCCAGCAGCTTAGGGGCAGGGAGGGAGACCCAGTACTTC.

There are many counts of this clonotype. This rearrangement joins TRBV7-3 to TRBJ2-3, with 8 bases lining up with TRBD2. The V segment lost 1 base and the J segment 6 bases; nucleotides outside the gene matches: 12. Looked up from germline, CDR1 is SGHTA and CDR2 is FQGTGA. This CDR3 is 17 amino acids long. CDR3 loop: CASSLSPAGEPLDTQYF. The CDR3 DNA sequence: TGTGCCAGCAGCTTAAGCCCAGCGGGGGAGCCATTGGATACGCAGTATTTT.

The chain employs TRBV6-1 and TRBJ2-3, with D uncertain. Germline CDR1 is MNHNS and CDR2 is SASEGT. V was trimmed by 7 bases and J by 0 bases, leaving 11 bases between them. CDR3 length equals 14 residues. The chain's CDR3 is CASIYGYSTDTQYF. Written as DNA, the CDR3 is TGTGCCAGCATCTACGGGTACAGCACAGATACGCAGTATTTT.

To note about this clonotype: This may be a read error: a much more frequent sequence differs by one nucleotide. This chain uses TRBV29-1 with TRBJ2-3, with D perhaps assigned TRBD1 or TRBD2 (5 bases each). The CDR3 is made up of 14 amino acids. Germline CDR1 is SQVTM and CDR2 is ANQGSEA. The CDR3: CSVGKKGGTGTQYF. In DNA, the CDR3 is TGCAGCGTTGGCAAAAAAGGAGGCACAGGTACGCAGTATTTT.

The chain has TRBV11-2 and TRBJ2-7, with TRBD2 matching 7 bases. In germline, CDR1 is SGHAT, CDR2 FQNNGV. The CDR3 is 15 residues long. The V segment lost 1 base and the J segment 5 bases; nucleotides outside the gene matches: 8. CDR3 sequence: CASSLAAGVSDEQYF. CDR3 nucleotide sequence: TGTGCCAGCAGCTTAGCGGCGGGAGTATCGGACGAGCAGTACTTC.

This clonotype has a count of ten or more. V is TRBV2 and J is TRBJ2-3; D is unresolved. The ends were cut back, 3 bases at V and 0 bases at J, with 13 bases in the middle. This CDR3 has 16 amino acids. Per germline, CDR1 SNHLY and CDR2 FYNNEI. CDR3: CASSDRPRTSTDTQYF. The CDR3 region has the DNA TGTGCCAGCAGTGATCGACCACGAACGAGCACAGATACGCAGTATTTT.

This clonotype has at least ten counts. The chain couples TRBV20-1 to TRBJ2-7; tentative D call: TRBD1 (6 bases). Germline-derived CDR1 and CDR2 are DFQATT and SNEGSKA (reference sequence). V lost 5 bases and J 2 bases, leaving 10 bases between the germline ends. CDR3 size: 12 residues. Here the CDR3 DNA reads TGCAGTGCTTCGGACAGTACCTACGAGCAGTACTTC. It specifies CSASDSTYEQYF.

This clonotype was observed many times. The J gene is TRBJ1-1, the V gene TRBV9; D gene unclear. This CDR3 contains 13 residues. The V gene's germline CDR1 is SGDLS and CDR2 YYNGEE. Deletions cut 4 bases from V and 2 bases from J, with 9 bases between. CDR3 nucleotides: TGTGCCAGCAGCCATAACACAAACACTGAAGCTTTCTTT. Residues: CASSHNTNTEAFF.

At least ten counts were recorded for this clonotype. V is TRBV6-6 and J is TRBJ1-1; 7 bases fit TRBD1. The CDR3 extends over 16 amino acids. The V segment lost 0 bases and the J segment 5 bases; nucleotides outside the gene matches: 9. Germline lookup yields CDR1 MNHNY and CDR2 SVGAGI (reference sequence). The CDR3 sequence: CASSYSGRGAVTEAFF. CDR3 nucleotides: TGTGCCAGCAGTTACTCAGGCAGGGGGGCGGTTACTGAAGCTTTCTTT.

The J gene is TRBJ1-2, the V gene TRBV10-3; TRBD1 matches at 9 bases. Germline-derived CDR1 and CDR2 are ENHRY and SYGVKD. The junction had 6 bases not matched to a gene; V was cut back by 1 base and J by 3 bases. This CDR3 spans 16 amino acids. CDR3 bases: TGTGCCATCAGTGAGTGGACAGGGGACAGTGACTATGGCTACACCTTC. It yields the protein CAISEWTGDSDYGYTF.

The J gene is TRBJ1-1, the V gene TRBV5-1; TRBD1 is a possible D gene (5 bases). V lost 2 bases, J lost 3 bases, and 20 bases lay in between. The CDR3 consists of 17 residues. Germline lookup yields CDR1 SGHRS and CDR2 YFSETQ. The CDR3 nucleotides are TGCGCCAGCAGCTTAATGTCAGGGCCCTATGGGGACACTGAAGCTTTCTTT. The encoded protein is CASSLMSGPYGDTEAFF.

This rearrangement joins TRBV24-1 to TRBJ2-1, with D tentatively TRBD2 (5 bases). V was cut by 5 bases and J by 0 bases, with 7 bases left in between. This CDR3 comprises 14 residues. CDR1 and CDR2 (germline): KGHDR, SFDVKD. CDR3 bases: TGTGCCACCAGTGCGGGGTTCTCCTACAATGAGCAGTTCTTC. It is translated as CATSAGFSYNEQFF.

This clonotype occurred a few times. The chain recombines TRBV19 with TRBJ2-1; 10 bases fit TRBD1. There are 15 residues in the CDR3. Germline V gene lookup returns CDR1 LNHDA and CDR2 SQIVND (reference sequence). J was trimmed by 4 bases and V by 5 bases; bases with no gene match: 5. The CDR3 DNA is TGTGCCAGTAGTGGACAGGGGGGTGCGTACAATGAGCAGTTCTTC. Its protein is CASSGQGGAYNEQFF.

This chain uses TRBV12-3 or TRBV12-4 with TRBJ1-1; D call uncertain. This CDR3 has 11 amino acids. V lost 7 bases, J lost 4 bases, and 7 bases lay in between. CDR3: CASTRLTEAFF. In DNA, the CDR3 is TGTGCCAGCACTCGCCTCACTGAAGCTTTCTTT.

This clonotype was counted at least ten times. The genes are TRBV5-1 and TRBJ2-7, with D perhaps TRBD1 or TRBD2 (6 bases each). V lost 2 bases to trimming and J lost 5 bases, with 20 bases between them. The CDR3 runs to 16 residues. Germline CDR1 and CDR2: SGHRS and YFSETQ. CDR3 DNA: TGCGCCAGCAGCTTCCCCAATTGGGGGGCCGGCGACGAGCAGTACTTC. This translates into CASSFPNWGAGDEQYF.

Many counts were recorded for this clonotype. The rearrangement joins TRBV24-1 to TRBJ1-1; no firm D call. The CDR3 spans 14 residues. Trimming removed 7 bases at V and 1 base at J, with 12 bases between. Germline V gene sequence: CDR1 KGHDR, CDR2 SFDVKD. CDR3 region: CATRSGERNTEAFF. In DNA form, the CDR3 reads TGTGCCACCAGGTCTGGGGAGAGGAACACTGAAGCTTTCTTT.

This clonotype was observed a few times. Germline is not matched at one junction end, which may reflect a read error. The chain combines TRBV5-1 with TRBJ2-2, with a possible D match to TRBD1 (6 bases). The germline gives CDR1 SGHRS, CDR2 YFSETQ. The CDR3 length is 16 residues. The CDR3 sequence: CAGSFQGIGNTGELFF. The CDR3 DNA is TGCGCCGGCAGCTTCCAGGGGATCGGAAACACCGGGGAGCTGTTTTTT.

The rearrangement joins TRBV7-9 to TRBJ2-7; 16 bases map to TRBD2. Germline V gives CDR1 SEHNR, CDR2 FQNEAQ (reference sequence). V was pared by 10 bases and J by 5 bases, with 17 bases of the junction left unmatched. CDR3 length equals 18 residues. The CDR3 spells CAIPPPGTSGRGFNEQYF. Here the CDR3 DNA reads TGTGCCATCCCTCCACCCGGGACTAGCGGGAGGGGGTTCAACGAGCAGTACTTC.

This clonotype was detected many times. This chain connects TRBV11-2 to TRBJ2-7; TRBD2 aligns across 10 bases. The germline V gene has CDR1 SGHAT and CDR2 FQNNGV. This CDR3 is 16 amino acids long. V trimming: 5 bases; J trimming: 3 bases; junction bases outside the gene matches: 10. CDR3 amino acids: CASSTRAGLAIYEQYF. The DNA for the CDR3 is TGTGCCAGCAGCACCCGGGCGGGACTAGCGATCTACGAGCAGTACTTC. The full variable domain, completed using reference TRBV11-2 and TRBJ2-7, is EAGVAQSPRYKIIEKRQSVAFWCNPISGHATLYWYQQILGQGPKLLIQFQNNGVVDDSQLPKDRFSAERLKGVDSTLKIQPAKLEDSAVYLCASSTRAGLAIYEQYFGPGTRLTVT.

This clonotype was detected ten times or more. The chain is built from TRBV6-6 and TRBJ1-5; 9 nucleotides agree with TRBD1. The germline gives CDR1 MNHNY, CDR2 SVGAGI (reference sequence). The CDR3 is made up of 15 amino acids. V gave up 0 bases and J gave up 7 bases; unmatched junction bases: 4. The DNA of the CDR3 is TGTGCCAGCAGTTACTCGGGACAGGGCGGACAGCCCCAGCATTTT. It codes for CASSYSGQGGQPQHF.

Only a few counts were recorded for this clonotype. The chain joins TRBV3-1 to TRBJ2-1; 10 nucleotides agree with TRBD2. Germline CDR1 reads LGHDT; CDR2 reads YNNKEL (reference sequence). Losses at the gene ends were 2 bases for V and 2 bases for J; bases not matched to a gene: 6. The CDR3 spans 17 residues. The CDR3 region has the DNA TGTGCCAGCAGCCAAAACCTAGCGGGGGCCCCCTACAATGAGCAGTTCTTC. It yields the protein CASSQNLAGAPYNEQFF.

DNA of the CDR3: TGTGCCAGTAGTATAGAGGGAGGGGAGGGGGCCGACGGGGAGCTGTTTTTT. Amino acid sequence: CASSIEGGEGADGELFF. The chain links TRBV19 to TRBJ2-2; possibly TRBD1 or TRBD2 for D (7 bases each). This CDR3 has 17 amino acids. V lost 0 bases and J lost 7, with 18 bases in between. Germline V gene lookup returns CDR1 LNHDA and CDR2 SQIVND (reference sequence).

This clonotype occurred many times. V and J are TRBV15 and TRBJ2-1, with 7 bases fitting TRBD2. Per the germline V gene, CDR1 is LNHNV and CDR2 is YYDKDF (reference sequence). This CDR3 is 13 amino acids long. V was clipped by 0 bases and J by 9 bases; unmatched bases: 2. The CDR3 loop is CATSRDPSGEQFF. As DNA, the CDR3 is TGTGCCACCAGCAGAGATCCTAGCGGTGAGCAGTTCTTC.

The CDR3 nucleotides are TGTGCCAGTAGACCCCGGGCCCTAGCCAAAAACATTCAGTACTTC. Residues: CASRPRALAKNIQYF. The J gene is TRBJ2-4, the V gene TRBV19, with D unclear. Germline V gene sequence: CDR1 LNHDA, CDR2 SQIVND (reference sequence). The V gene lost 6 bases and the J gene lost 0 bases, with 12 bases spanning the gap. This CDR3 is 15 amino acids long.

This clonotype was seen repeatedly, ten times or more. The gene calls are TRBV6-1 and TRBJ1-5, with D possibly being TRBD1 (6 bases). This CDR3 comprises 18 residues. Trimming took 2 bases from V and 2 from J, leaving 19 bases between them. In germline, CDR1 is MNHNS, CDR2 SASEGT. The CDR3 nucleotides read TGTGCCAGCAGTGAACCTCCTTCGGGGGGCTGGGGCAATCAGCCCCAGCATTTT. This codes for CASSEPPSGGWGNQPQHF.

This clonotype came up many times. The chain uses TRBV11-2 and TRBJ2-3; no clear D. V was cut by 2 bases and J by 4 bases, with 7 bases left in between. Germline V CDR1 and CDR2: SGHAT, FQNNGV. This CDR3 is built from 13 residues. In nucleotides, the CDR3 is TGTGCCAGCAGCTTATATGGTCCAGATACGCAGTATTTT. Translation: CASSLYGPDTQYF. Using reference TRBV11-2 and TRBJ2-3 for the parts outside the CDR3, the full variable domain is EAGVAQSPRYKIIEKRQSVAFWCNPISGHATLYWYQQILGQGPKLLIQFQNNGVVDDSQLPKDRFSAERLKGVDSTLKIQPAKLEDSAVYLCASSLYGPDTQYFGPGTRLTVL.

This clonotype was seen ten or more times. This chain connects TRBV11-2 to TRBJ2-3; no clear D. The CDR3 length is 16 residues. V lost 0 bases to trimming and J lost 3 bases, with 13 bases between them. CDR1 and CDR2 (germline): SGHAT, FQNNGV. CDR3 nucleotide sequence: TGTGCCAGCAGCTTAGAGTCTGCTGACCGAACAGATACGCAGTATTTT. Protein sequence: CASSLESADRTDTQYF.

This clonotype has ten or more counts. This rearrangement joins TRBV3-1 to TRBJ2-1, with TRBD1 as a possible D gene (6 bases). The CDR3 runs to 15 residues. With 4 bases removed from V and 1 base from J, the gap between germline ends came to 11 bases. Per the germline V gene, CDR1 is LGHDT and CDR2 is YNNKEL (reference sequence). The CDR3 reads CASSPVRGSYNEQFF. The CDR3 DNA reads TGTGCCAGCAGCCCCGTCAGGGGTTCCTACAATGAGCAGTTCTTC.